This TCR beta chain stems from a study of Tregs in tolerant kidney transplant recipients (dated 2019 in TCRdb). Study-wide context: Before combined kidney and bone marrow transplantation, this study identified donor-specific regulatory T cells using TCRbeta sequencing and then followed those same cells after transplant. Study-wide findings and limitations: Biological reproducibility was not examined directly, but technical replication error appeared to be minimal. For some patients, the PCR primers changed as time went on, which meant samples from those patients could not be compared with one another at the nucleotide level. Expanding Tregs with activated donor B cells appeared to identify the most biologically relevant and donor-specific TCRbeta repertoire. The study was limited by small patient numbers, and the findings need validation in larger populations and under other immunosuppression protocols. In tolerant patients, donor-specific Tregs expanded more than Tregs overall, which suggests antigen-driven rather than nonspecific expansion.

The germline V gene yields KGHSH for CDR1 and LQKENI for CDR2. The CDR3 contains 17 residues, cysteine and phenylalanine counted. The CDR3 was read in part: 42 bases, with the frame set at base 1. Here V drops 3 bases and J drops 0 bases, and the junction holds 6 bases not matched to any gene. As for this clone: It has no known antigen specificity. Coverage ceases 3 residues before the CDR3 finishes, and the germline J gene fills in the end.

The transplants used related donors with nonmyeloablative bone marrow transplantation, and mixed chimerism in the human trials was transient. Thawed PBMCs were FACS-sorted into unstimulated Tregs (CD4+CD25+CD127-), CD4+ non-Tregs (CD4+CD25-), CD4 cells and CD8 cells. The patients were a few recipients of combined kidney and bone marrow transplants from the ITN036ST trial, and samples were available only from these trial subjects. Healthy control blood was separated into PBMCs by Ficoll density gradient and cryopreserved, and patient PBMCs were collected both before and after transplant. For TCRbeta CDR3 sequencing, genomic DNA from the sorted cells was extracted using the QIAGEN DNeasy Blood and Tissue Kit. High-throughput TCRbeta CDR3 sequencing, including PCR amplification with bias correction and internal controls, was performed commercially through immunoSEQ. The authors' pipeline ran thus. Unique productive TCRbeta sequences were defined by CDR3 nucleotide sequence where primers matched, and otherwise by CDR3 amino acid sequence together with Vbeta and Jbeta genes. As a correction for sorting error, sequences shared between sorted populations at a frequency ratio of 2:1 or less were discarded, and the remaining shared sequences were assigned to the higher population. Sequences were defined as donor-reactive when expanded at least 5-fold in CFSE-low cells versus unstimulated cells and present at a frequency of at least 0.01% in CFSE-low cells. Jensen-Shannon divergence calculated on the top 100 TCRbeta sequences ranked by frequency was used to measure repertoire divergence. For any sample with multiple sequencing runs, sorting error was corrected in each run separately before the runs were pooled. The immuneACCESS repertoire file appears here via TCRdb, limited to in-frame rearrangements. These files lack a portion of the clones; in checked studies, under half of the deficit traces to unresolved V genes, and the cause of the others is not known. V and J calls plus clone size are reproduced from that table; the DNA served to infer D and trimming. This sample's clone table shows 25,000 to 35,000 clones. 1.8% of the sample belongs to the ten largest clones.

The TCR sequence derives from a human patient who received a combined kidney and bone marrow transplant. Following a transplant, some T cells may be graft donor cells, not patient cells. The receptor chain draws on TRBV18 and TRBJ1-1, and TRBD1 aligns with 11 junction nucleotides. The sample in question was CD4+ T cells from blood (PBMCs), obtained 24 months after the transplant. The CDR3 bases that were read are TGTGCCAGCTCACCCGCTCGGACAGGGGGCATGAACACTGAA. Its coded protein is CASSPARTGGMNTE. The complete CDR3 protein is CASSPARTGGMNTEAFF.